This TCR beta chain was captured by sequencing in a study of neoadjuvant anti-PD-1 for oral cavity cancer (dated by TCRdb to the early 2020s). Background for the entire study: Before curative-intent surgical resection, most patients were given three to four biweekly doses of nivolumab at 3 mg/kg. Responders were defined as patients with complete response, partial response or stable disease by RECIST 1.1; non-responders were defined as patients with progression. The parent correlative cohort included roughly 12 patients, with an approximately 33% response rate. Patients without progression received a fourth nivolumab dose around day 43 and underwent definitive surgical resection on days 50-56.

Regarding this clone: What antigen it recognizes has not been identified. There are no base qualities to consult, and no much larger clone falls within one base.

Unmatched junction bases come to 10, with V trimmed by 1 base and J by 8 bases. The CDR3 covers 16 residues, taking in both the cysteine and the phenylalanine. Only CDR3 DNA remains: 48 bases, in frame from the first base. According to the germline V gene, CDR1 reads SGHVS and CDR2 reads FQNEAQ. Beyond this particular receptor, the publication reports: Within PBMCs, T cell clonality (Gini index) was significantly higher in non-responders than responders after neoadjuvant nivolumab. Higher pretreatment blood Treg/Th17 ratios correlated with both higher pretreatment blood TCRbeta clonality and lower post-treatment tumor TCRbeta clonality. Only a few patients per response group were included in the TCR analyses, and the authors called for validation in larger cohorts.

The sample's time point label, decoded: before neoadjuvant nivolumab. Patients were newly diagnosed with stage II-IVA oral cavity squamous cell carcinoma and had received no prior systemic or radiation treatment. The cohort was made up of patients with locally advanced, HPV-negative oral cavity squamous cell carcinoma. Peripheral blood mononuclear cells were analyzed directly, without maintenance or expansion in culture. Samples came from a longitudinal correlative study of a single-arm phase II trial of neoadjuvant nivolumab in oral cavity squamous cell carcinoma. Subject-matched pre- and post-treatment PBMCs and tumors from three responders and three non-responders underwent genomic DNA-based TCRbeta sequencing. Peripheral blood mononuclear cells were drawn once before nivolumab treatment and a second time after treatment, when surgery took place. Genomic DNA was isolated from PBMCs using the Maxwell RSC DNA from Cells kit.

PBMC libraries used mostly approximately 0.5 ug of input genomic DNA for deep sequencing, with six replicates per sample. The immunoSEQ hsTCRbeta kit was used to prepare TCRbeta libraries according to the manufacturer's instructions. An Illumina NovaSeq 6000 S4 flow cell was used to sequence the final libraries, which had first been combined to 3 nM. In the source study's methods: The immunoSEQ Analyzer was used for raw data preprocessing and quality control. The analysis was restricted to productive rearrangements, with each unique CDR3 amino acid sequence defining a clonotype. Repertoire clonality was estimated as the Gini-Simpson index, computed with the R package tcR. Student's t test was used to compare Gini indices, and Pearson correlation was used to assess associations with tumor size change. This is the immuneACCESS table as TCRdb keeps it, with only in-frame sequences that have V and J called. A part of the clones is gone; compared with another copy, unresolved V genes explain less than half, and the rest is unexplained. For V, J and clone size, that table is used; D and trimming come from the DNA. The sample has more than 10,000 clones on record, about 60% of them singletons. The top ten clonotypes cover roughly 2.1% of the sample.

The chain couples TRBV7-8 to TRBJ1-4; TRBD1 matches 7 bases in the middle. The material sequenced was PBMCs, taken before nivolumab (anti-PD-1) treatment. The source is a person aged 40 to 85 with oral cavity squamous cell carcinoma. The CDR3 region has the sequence CASSLVAGTVGEKLFF. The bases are TGTGCCAGCAGCTTAGTTGCTGGGACAGTGGGGGAAAAACTGTTTTTT.